A selection of T cell receptor beta chains follows, all from one sample in a study of blood T cell repertoires in COVID-19. The table came from immunoSEQ multiplex PCR; TCRdb's copy has only in-frame clones and leaves some out. The sample has more than 400,000 clones, approximately 83% seen once. Specimen: peripheral blood. The receptors originated from a human donor in a cohort sampled during active COVID-19. Both conserved end residues are part of each CDR3. A D gene is named only where the DNA matches it firmly. Rows give clone size only sometimes, using once, few, many, or a class for an expanded clone.

CDR3 length | J gene | V gene | clone size | D gene | CDR3 DNA | CDR3 protein
12 | TRBJ2-7 | TRBV30 | . | . | TGTGCCTGGAGTAACAGGGCCTACGAGCAGTACTTC | CAWSNRAYEQYF
15 | TRBJ2-5 | TRBV10-3 | . | . | TGTGCCATCAGTGGGGCCCATCTAGCCCCAGAGACCCAGTACTTC | CAISGAHLAPETQYF
12 | TRBJ1-2 | TRBV28 | . | TRBD1 | TGTGCCAGCAGCCCAACAGGGGCCGGCTACACCTTC | CASSPTGAGYTF
12 | TRBJ1-2 | TRBV2 | . | . | TGTGCCAGCAGTCACAGGGCCTATGGCTACACCTTC | CASSHRAYGYTF
14 | TRBJ1-3 | TRBV5-1 | . | . | TGCGCCAGCAGCTTCGGGTTGGCTGGAAACACCATATATTTT | CASSFGLAGNTIYF
14 | TRBJ2-7 | TRBV10-3 | . | . | TGTGCCATCAGTGACGGTACAGCCTCCTACGAGCAGTACTTC | CAISDGTASYEQYF
14 | TRBJ1-5 | TRBV6-5 | . | . | TGTGCCAGCAGCGGACTGAATAGCAATCAGCCCCAGCATTTT | CASSGLNSNQPQHF
16 | TRBJ1-1 | TRBV4-2 | once | . | TGTGCCAGCAGCCCCACAAGCTGGGAGCTGAACACTGAAGCTTTCTTT | CASSPTSWELNTEAFF
13 | TRBJ1-4 | TRBV12-3/TRBV12-4 | once | TRBD1 | TGTGCCAGCAGTTTCATGGACAGGGAAAAACTGTTTTTT | CASSFMDREKLFF
15 | TRBJ2-1 | TRBV9 | . | . | TGTGCCAGCAGCGTAGCAGGGGAGCGAAGGAATGAGCAGTTCTTC | CASSVAGERRNEQFF
14 | TRBJ2-7 | TRBV19 | . | TRBD2 | TGTGCCAGTAGTATGGGATTAGCGGGTTACGAGCAGTACTTC | CASSMGLAGYEQYF
15 | TRBJ2-1 | TRBV5-1 | . | . | TGCGCCAGCAGGGTGGAGACTAGACCCTACAATGAGCAGTTCTTC | CASRVETRPYNEQFF
14 | TRBJ1-5 | TRBV5-1 | . | TRBD1 | TGCGCCAGCGGGACAGGCGACAGCAATCAGCCCCAGCATTTT | CASGTGDSNQPQHF
15 | TRBJ1-4 | TRBV7-8 | . | . | TGTGCCAGCAGCTTAGCCAGGGGAGGGGATGAAAAACTGTTTTTT | CASSLARGGDEKLFF
15 | TRBJ1-2 | TRBV19 | . | TRBD1 | TGTGCCAGTAGTGCAGGACAGGGGGGGAACTATGGCTACACCTTC | CASSAGQGGNYGYTF
13 | TRBJ2-1 | TRBV5-4 | once | . | TGTGCCAGCAGCTTGGAAACTAGTGATGAGCAGTTCTTC | CASSLETSDEQFF
15 | TRBJ2-5 | TRBV9 | . | . | TGTGCCAGCAGCCATGACAGTGGGGTTGCGGAGACCCAGTACTTC | CASSHDSGVAETQYF
14 | TRBJ1-1 | TRBV19 | . | . | TGTGCCAGTAGTATAAGTAGGGGAAACACTGAAGCTTTCTTT | CASSISRGNTEAFF
12 | TRBJ2-3 | TRBV2 | . | . | TGTGCCAGCACCCGGGGCACAGATACGCAGTATTTT | CASTRGTDTQYF
16 | TRBJ2-1 | TRBV24-1 | . | TRBD2 | TGTGCCACCAGTGAATCGGGGACTAGCGGAGTGGATGAGCAGTTCTTC | CATSESGTSGVDEQFF
16 | TRBJ2-7 | TRBV6-5 | . | TRBD1 | TGTGCCAGCAGTTACTCTGGGGCGACAGGGTCCCACGAGCAGTACTTC | CASSYSGATGSHEQYF
14 | TRBJ2-3 | TRBV19 | . | . | TGTGCCAGTAGACTACGAACGTTCACAGATACGCAGTATTTT | CASRLRTFTDTQYF
15 | TRBJ2-1 | TRBV19 | . | . | TGTGCCAGTAGTCGGGGACTCGCTCCCTACAATGAGCAGTTCTTC | CASSRGLAPYNEQFF
15 | TRBJ2-1 | TRBV5-4 | . | . | TGTGCCAGCAGCTTGGAGGCGGGGCAACGACAGGAGCAGTTCTTC | CASSLEAGQRQEQFF
14 | TRBJ2-1 | TRBV6-4 | . | TRBD1 | TGTGCCAGCAGCGACAGGGGTCTTTACAATGAGCAGTTCTTC | CASSDRGLYNEQFF
13 | TRBJ2-5 | TRBV5-4 | once | . | TGTGCCAGCAGCTTGGACAGGTTTGAGACCCAGTACTTC | CASSLDRFETQYF
16 | TRBJ2-2 | TRBV7-3 | once | TRBD2 | TGTGCCAGCAGCTCATACGGGACTAGACGTACCGGGGAGCTGTTTTTT | CASSSYGTRRTGELFF
13 | TRBJ1-1 | TRBV7-2 | . | . | TGTGCCAGCAGCTTAAGTGAGGGCTCACAAGCTTTCTTT | CASSLSEGSQAFF
13 | TRBJ1-3 | TRBV28 | many | TRBD1 | TGTGCCAGCAGTACGACAGGGGTTTACACCATATATTTT | CASSTTGVYTIYF
14 | TRBJ2-1 | TRBV5-1 | . | . | TGCGCCAGCCGAATACAGGGACCCTACAATGAGCAGTTCTTC | CASRIQGPYNEQFF
13 | TRBJ2-5 | TRBV2 | . | TRBD2 | TGTGCCAGCAGGGGACTAGTCCAAGAGACCCAGTACTTC | CASRGLVQETQYF
17 | TRBJ1-6 | TRBV3-1/TRBV3-2 | . | . | TGTGCCAGCAGCCAAGCCTTTTCGGAGTCCTATAATTCACCCCTCCACTTT | CASSQAFSESYNSPLHF
14 | TRBJ1-5 | TRBV7-2 | . | . | TGTGCCAGCAGCCATACAGGGTTAAGGCAGCCCCAGCATTTT | CASSHTGLRQPQHF
14 | TRBJ1-4 | TRBV30 | . | . | TGTGCCTGGAGCCCTACAGGGTTTAATGAAAAACTGTTTTTT | CAWSPTGFNEKLFF
16 | TRBJ2-3 | TRBV7-3 | . | TRBD2 | TGTGCCAGCAGCCCGGGGGTAGCGGGAGGGCCAGATACGCAGTATTTT | CASSPGVAGGPDTQYF
15 | TRBJ1-1 | TRBV7-2 | few | . | TGTGCCAGCAGCCAGAGATCAGGGAGGGCCACTGAAGCTTTCTTT | CASSQRSGRATEAFF
12 | TRBJ2-3 | TRBV2 | . | . | TGTGCCAGCACACAGCAAACAGATACGCAGTATTTT | CASTQQTDTQYF
15 | TRBJ2-1 | TRBV24-1 | . | TRBD1 | TGTGCCACCAGTGACCCCTCGGACAGGGGGAATGAGCAGTTCTTC | CATSDPSDRGNEQFF
14 | TRBJ1-5 | TRBV5-1 | . | . | TGCGCCAGCAGCTTGGGTCTAGGGGCCCAGCCCCAGCATTTT | CASSLGLGAQPQHF
13 | TRBJ1-2 | TRBV3-1/TRBV3-2 | . | . | TGTGCCAGCAGCCAAGATCAGGTCTATGGCTACACCTTC | CASSQDQVYGYTF
15 | TRBJ2-3 | TRBV6-5 | . | TRBD2 | TGTGCCAGCAAATTTATTCTAGCGGGAGCAGATACGCAGTATTTT | CASKFILAGADTQYF
17 | TRBJ2-1 | TRBV9 | . | TRBD2 | TGTGCCAGCAGCGTACGGCGGGAGGGCCGTGAATCGTATGAGCAGTTCTTC | CASSVRREGRESYEQFF
14 | TRBJ2-2 | TRBV28 | . | TRBD1 | TGTGCCAGCAGTTGGACAGGGTCTTCCGGGGAGCTGTTTTTT | CASSWTGSSGELFF